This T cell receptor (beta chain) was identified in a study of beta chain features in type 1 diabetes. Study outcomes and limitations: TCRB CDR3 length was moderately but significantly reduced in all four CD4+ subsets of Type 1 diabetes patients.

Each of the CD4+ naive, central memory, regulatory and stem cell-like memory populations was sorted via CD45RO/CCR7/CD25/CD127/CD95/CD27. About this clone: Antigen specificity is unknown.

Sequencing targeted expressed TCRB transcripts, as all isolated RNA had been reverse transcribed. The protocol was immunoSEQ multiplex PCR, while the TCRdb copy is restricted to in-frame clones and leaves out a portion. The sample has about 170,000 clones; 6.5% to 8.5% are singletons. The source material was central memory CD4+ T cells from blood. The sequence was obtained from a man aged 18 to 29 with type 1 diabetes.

For the CDR3, the DNA is TGTGCCAGCAGCGGGCGGGATAGAACGAACACTGAAGCTTTCTTT. Amino acid sequence: CASSGRDRTNTEAFF. The chain carries TRBV2 and TRBJ1-1; D unresolved. Germline values: CDR1 SNHLY, CDR2 FYNNEI. The CDR3 totals 15 residues. V lost 6 bases, J lost 1 base, and 15 bases lay in between. Drawing the rest from reference TRBV2 and TRBJ1-1, the complete variable domain is EPEVTQTPSHQVTQMGQEVILRCVPISNHLYFYWYRQILGQKVEFLVSFYNNEISEKSEIFDDQFSVERPDGSNFTLKIRSTKLEDSAMYFCASSGRDRTNTEAFFGQGTRLTVV.